One sample yielded the 10 T cell receptor beta chains listed below, sequenced in a study of molecular identifiers for immune sequencing clone quantification. MiXCR was run by TCRdb on the PCR reads, yielding one entry per CDR3 protein. The sample lists 88,000 or so distinct CDR3 sequences; around 20% were seen once. Sequenced: naive CD8+ T cells from blood, with Jurkat cell RNA spiked in. Subset in this sample: FACS-sorted CD8+CD4-CCR7+CD45RA+ naive T cells. These receptor sequences come from a human donor in good health. Some libraries in this study had Jurkat cell RNA spiked in.

This clonotype has at least ten counts. This chain uses TRBV3-1 with TRBJ2-5; perhaps TRBD2 as D (5 bases). This CDR3 is built from 15 residues. V was shortened by 0 bases and J by 5 bases, with 13 bases between the two germline ends. The V gene's germline CDR1 is LGHDT and CDR2 YNNKEL (reference sequence). CDR3 bases: TGTGCCAGCAGCCAAGATCGTCCTAGCCTGGAGACCCAGTACTTC. It yields the protein CASSQDRPSLETQYF.

This clonotype occurred many times. This chain uses TRBV7-9 with TRBJ2-1; 7 bases are shared with TRBD1. This CDR3 contains 14 residues. V lost 7 bases and J lost 7; bases outside the gene matches: 10. Germline V CDR1 and CDR2: SEHNR, FQNEAQ (reference sequence). As DNA, the CDR3 is TGTGCCAGCACCTCCGGGACAGCTCTGAATGAGCAGTTCTTC. Protein: CASTSGTALNEQFF.

Many counts were recorded for this clonotype. CDR3: CASSQDLAGVEKLFF. The CDR3 region has the DNA TGCGCCAGCAGCCAAGATTTGGCAGGTGTTGAAAAACTGTTTTTT. The chain is built from TRBV4-1 and TRBJ1-4; no firm D call. The V and J ends lost 0 bases and 7 bases respectively, with 12 bases between them. Germline CDR1 and CDR2: MGHRA and YSYEKL. CDR3 length: 15 amino acids.

A few counts support this clonotype. The CDR3 nucleotides read TGTGCCAGCAGCTTATCTGCGGGGTTCTACGAGCAGTACTTC. The encoded protein is CASSLSAGFYEQYF. The chain links TRBV7-9 to TRBJ2-7; possibly TRBD2 for D (6 bases). V dropped 2 bases and J dropped 3 bases, with 11 bases sitting between them. The CDR3 is made up of 14 amino acids. Germline lookup yields CDR1 SEHNR and CDR2 FQNEAQ (reference sequence).

In this sample, this clonotype turned up many times. The V gene is TRBV9, the J gene TRBJ2-7; tentatively, D is TRBD1 (6 bases). The V end was cut by 0 bases, the J end by 1 base, with 11 bases between. Germline V gene sequence: CDR1 SGDLS, CDR2 YYNGEE. The CDR3 has 15 amino acids. This CDR3 reads CASSVGQAHSYEQYF. In nucleotides, the CDR3 is TGTGCCAGCAGCGTAGGACAGGCCCATTCCTACGAGCAGTACTTC. Supplemented by reference TRBV9 and TRBJ2-7, the full variable domain reads DSGVTQTPKHLITATGQRVTLRCSPRSGDLSVYWYQQSLDQGLQFLIQYYNGEERAKGNILERFSAQQFPDLHSELNLSSLELGDSALYFCASSVGQAHSYEQYFGPGTRLTVT.

This clonotype was found many times. V usage is TRBV4-1 and J usage is TRBJ2-3, with D uncertain. The length of the CDR3 is 11 residues. Germline assignment: CDR1 MGHRA and CDR2 YSYEKL. V dropped 8 bases and J dropped 2 bases, with 5 bases sitting between them. The CDR3 loop is CASAFTDTQYF. In DNA form, the CDR3 reads TGCGCCAGCGCTTTCACAGATACGCAGTATTTT.

The rearrangement joins TRBV29-1 to TRBJ2-1; 7 bases agree with TRBD2. CDR1 and CDR2 (germline): SQVTM, ANQGSEA. The CDR3 is 15 amino acids. The V segment lost 6 bases and the J segment 6 bases; nucleotides outside the gene matches: 14. CDR3: CSVQQTSPVSNEQFF. CDR3 DNA sequence: TGCAGCGTCCAACAGACTAGCCCGGTATCCAATGAGCAGTTCTTC.

In this sample, this clonotype turned up many times. V usage is TRBV3-1 and J usage is TRBJ1-5; D is unresolved. The CDR3 extends over 16 amino acids. Trimming took 1 base from V and 2 from J, leaving 12 bases between them. Germline V gene data show CDR1 as LGHDT and CDR2 as YNNKEL (reference sequence). DNA of the CDR3: TGTGCCAGCAGCCAAGTCCGCAGCGGGTGCAATCAGCCCCAGCATTTT. This translates into CASSQVRSGCNQPQHF.

This clonotype is a singleton in its sample. This may stem from a read error, because a much larger clone lies one nucleotide away. This chain joins TRBV6-5 and TRBJ2-5; a possible D gene is TRBD1 (5 bases). CDR3 length: 15 amino acids. Germline V gene data show CDR1 as MNHEY and CDR2 as SVGAGI. The V gene lost 2 bases and the J gene lost 5 bases, with 15 bases spanning the gap. The CDR3 loop reads CASSYNPGNSETQYF. The CDR3 bases are TGTGCCAGCAGTTACAATCCAGGGAATTCCGAGACCCAGTACTTC.

This clonotype showed up many times. The chain has TRBV9 and TRBJ2-7, with D possibly matching TRBD1 (7 bases). Germline values: CDR1 SGDLS, CDR2 YYNGEE. V was shortened by 0 bases and J by 2 bases, with 12 bases between the two germline ends. CDR3 size: 15 residues. DNA of the CDR3: TGTGCCAGCAGCGTAGGCGGGACAGCGACCTACGAGCAGTACTTC. Residues: CASSVGGTATYEQYF.